This is a list of T cell receptor beta chains from one sample in a study of tumor and adjacent non-tumor tissue in lung cancer. TCRdb recomputed calls from the multiplex PCR reads with MiXCR, one row per CDR3 protein. The sample carries more than 70,000 distinct CDR3 sequences, around 57% recorded once. Sequences were obtained from lung tumor tissue. These receptor sequences come from a man between 65 and 85 years old with non-small cell lung cancer. Each CDR3 is given with its conserved first and last residue.

>TRBV5-1|14
CASSLSTANYGYTF
>TRBV5-6|13
CANSRVARREHYF
>TRBV5-1|17
CASSGDSQRPSTDTQYF
>TRBV19|15
CASKVGQRSNQPQHF
>TRBV6-1|12
CASSEDLATQYF
>TRBV6-1|15
CASTPMANSIQPRHF
>TRBV30|12
CASEEVGDEQFF
>TRBV10-1|17
CASSESTGGFGAGELFF
>TRBV19|16
CACKKPNNRGNQPQHF
>TRBV20-1|14
CNARDWEGKEIQYF
>TRBV6-2/TRBV6-3|13
CASGPRQGQTQYF
>TRBV12-3/TRBV12-4|15
CASSTRTGAEVTQYF
>TRBV7-9|13
CATSLAQGHERYF
>TRBV28|15
CASSLYPTANEKLFF
>TRBV29-1|14
CSVQIQGFQEAQYF
>TRBV4-2|16
CASSATPATVQETHYF
>TRBV24-1|13
CATGPGGRYGYTF
>TRBV6-5|14
CASSYLNYDGELFF
>TRBV5-1|15
CASSLTSGRADTQYF
>TRBV11-2|12
CASGPTGYQQYF
>TRBV5-4|17
CASSAGGVTLGIHGYTF
>TRBV11-2|15
CARNKLAGDLNEQFF
>TRBV11-3|17
CASSLGEGNYSNQHQHF
>TRBV11-2|15
CASSSNLRVPYGYTF
>TRBV6-5|15
CASRPRTSGLYEQYF
>TRBV29-1|14
CSVTEDWRVNTHYF
>TRBV11-2|14
CASSPRTEGYEQYF
>TRBV4-2|17
CTSSQAHGMNPSSPHHF
>TRBV11-3|15
CASSFGIENTDTQYF
>TRBV6-1|15
CANSENTAGNYGYTF
>TRBV30|10
CARHEGGNTF
>TRBV7-9|14
CASSPRTGADTQYF
>TRBV6-1|14
CASSELGKGSLLHF
>TRBV29-1|14
CSVDPGHSSTEAFF
>TRBV30|12
CAWTTGSERLFF
>TRBV11-2|16
CASRNAGTSGLMEQYF
>TRBV6-2/TRBV6-3|11
CTSSYSNEQYF
>TRBV29-1|17
CSVRIPGPSRSTDTQYF
>TRBV5-6|14
CASSFRTGADGYTF
>TRBV28|13
CASSLGGNYSYTF
>TRBV11-2|15
CASSLERYNTGELFF
>TRBV4-2|15
CASNQKFGSNSPLHF
>TRBV6-2/TRBV6-3|13
CVSSRGLGSPLHF
>TRBV11-2|16
CASSLQPGVSYNEQFF
>TRBV5-4|15
CANSLAGRGRGTQYF
>TRBV11-3|12
CASSLTWGTQYF
>TRBV11-2|12
CASSHGTGPLNF
>TRBV29-1|15
CSVEHERPSTDTQYF
>TRBV2|14
CASSRSGTTYEQYF
>TRBV12-3/TRBV12-4|15
CASSRMGQGGETQYF
>TRBV5-1|13
CAGSLGGLDEQYF
>TRBV20-1|12
CSARNREETQYF
>TRBV15|14
CATSRWTENSPLHF